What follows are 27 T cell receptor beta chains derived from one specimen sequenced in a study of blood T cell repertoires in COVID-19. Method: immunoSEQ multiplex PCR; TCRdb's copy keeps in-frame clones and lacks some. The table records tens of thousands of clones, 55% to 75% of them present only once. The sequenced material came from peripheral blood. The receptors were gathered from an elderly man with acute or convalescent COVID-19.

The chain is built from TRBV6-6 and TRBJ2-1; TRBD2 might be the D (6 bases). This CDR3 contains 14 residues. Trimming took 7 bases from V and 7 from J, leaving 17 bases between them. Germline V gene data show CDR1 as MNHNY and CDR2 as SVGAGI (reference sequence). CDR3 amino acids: CASNLDFAGNEQFF. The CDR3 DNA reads TGTGCCAGCAATCTGGATTTCGCGGGGAATGAGCAGTTCTTC.

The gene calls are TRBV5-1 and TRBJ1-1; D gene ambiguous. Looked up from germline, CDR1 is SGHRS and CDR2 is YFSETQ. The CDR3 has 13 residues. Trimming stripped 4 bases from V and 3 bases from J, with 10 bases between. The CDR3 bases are TGCGCCAGCAGCCTGAGACGGGACACTGAAGCTTTCTTT. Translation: CASSLRRDTEAFF.

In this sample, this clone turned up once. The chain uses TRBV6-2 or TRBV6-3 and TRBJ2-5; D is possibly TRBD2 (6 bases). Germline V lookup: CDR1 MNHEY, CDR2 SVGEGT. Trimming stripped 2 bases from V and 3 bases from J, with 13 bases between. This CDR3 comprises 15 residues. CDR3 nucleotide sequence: TGTGCCAGCAGTTACGGGGCTAGCGATAAAGAGACCCAGTACTTC. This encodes CASSYGASDKETQYF.

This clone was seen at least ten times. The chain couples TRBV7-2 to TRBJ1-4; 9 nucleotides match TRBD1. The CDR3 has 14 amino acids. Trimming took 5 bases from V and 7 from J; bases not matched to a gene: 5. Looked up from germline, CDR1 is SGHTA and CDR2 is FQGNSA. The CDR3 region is CASSVGQGFEKLFF. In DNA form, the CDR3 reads TGTGCCAGCAGCGTGGGACAGGGTTTTGAAAAACTGTTTTTT.

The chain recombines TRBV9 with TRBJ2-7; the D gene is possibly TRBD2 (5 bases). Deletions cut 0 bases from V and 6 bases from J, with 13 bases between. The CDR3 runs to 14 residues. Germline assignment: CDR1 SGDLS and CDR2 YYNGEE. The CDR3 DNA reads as TGTGCCAGCAGCGTAGGTGACTACCGGGGCGAGCAGTACTTC. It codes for CASSVGDYRGEQYF.

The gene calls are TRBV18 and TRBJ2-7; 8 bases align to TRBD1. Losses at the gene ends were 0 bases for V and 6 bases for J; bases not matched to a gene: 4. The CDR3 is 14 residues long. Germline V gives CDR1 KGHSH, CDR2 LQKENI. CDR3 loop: CASSPPGTGVEQYF. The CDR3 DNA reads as TGTGCCAGCTCACCACCTGGGACAGGCGTCGAGCAGTACTTC.

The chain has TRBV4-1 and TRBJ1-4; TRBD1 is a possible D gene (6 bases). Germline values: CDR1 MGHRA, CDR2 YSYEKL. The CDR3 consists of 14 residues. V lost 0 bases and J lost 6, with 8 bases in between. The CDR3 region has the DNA TGCGCCAGCAGCCAAGAGGACAGAGATGAAAAACTGTTTTTT. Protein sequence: CASSQEDRDEKLFF.

DNA of the CDR3: TGTGCCACCCGGATGGGTTCCGGGAGTGAGCAGTACTTC. It encodes CATRMGSGSEQYF. The chain couples TRBV19 to TRBJ2-7; a weak D match, TRBD2 (6 bases). The CDR3 is made up of 13 amino acids. Deletions cut 10 bases from V and 7 bases from J, with 20 bases between. Germline V gives CDR1 LNHDA, CDR2 SQIVND (reference sequence).

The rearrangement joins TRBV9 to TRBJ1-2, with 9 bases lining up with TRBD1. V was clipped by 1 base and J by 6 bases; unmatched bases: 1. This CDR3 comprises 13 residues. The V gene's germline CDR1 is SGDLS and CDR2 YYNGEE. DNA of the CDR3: TGTGCCAGCAGCGTAAGGGACAGGGATGGCTACACCTTC. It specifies CASSVRDRDGYTF.

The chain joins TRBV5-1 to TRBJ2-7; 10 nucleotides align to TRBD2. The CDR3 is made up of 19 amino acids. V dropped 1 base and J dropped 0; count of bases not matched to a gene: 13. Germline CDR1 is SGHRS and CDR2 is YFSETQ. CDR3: CASSLFGALAGVSSYEQYF. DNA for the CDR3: TGCGCCAGCAGCTTGTTCGGGGCGCTAGCGGGAGTAAGCTCCTACGAGCAGTACTTC.

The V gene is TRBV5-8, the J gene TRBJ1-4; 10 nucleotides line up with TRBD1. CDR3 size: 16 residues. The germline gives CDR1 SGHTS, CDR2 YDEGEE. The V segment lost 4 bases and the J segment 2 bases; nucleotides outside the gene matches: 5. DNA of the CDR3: TGTGCCAGCAGCCGGACAGGGGGGTACACTAATGAAAAACTGTTTTTT. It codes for CASSRTGGYTNEKLFF.

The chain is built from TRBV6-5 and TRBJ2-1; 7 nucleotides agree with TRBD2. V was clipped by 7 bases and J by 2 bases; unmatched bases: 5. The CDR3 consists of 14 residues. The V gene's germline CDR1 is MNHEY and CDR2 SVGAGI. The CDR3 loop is CASTASGAYNEQFF. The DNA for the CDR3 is TGTGCCAGCACGGCTAGCGGAGCCTACAATGAGCAGTTCTTC.

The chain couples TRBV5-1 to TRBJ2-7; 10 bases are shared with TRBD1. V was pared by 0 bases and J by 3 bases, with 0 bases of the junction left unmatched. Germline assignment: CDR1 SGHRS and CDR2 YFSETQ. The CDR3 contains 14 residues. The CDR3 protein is CASSLGDRGYEQYF. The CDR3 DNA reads TGCGCCAGCAGCTTGGGGGACAGGGGCTACGAGCAGTACTTC.

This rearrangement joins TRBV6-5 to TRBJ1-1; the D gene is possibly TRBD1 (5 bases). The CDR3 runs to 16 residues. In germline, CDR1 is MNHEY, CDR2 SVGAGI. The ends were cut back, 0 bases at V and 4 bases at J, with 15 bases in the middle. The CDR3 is CASSYSVAGTFTEAFF. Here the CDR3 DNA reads TGTGCCAGCAGTTACTCCGTGGCAGGGACTTTCACTGAAGCTTTCTTT.

The CDR3 sequence: CAISVGRGELNEQFF. CDR3 bases: TGTGCCATCAGTGTAGGCCGGGGAGAGCTCAATGAGCAGTTCTTC. V and J are TRBV10-3 and TRBJ2-1, with TRBD2 as a possible D gene (5 bases). This CDR3 comprises 15 residues. Trimming pared 4 bases from V and 6 bases from J, leaving 16 bases between. Germline V CDR1 and CDR2: ENHRY, SYGVKD.

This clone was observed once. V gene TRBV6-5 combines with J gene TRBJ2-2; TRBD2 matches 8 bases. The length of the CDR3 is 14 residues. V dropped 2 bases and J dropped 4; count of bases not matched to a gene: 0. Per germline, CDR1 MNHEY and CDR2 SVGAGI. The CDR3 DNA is TGTGCCAGCAGTTACCTAGCGGGCACCGGGGAGCTGTTTTTT. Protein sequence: CASSYLAGTGELFF.

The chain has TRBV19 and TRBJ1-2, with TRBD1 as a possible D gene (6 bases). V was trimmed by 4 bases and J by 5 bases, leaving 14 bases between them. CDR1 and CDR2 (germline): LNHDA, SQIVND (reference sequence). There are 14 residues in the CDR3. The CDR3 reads CASSTQGGAYGYTF. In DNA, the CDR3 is TGTGCCAGTAGTACCCAAGGGGGGGCATATGGCTACACCTTC. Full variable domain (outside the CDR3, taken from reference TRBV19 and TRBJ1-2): DGGITQSPKYLFRKEGQNVTLSCEQNLNHDAMYWYRQDPGQGLRLIYYSQIVNDFQKGDIAEGYSVSREKKESFPLTVTSAQKNPTAFYLCASSTQGGAYGYTFGSGTRLTVV.

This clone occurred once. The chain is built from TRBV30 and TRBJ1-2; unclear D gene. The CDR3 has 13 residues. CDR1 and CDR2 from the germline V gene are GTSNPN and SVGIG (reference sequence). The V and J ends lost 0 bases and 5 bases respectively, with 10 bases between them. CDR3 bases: TGTGCCTGGAGTGTAGGAGCTTATTATGGCTACACCTTC. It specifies CAWSVGAYYGYTF.

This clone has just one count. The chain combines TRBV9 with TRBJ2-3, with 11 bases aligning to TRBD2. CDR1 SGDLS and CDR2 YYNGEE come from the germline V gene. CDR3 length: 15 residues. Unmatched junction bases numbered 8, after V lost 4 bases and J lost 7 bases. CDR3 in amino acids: CASSISSGGSHTQYF. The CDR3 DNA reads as TGTGCCAGCAGCATATCTAGCGGGGGGTCCCATACGCAGTATTTT.

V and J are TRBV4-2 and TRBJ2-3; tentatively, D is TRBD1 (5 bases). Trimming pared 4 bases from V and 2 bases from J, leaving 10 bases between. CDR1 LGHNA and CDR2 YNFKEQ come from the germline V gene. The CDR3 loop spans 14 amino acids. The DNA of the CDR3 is TGTGCCAGCAGCCCTGGGGCGGACACAGATACGCAGTATTTT. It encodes CASSPGADTDTQYF.

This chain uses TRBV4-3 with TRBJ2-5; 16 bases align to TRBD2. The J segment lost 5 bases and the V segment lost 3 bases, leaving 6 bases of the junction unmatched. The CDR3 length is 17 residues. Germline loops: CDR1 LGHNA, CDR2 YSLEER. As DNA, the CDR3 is TGCGCCAGCAGCCAGGGGACTAGCGGGAGGGCCTATGAGACCCAGTACTTC. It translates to CASSQGTSGRAYETQYF.

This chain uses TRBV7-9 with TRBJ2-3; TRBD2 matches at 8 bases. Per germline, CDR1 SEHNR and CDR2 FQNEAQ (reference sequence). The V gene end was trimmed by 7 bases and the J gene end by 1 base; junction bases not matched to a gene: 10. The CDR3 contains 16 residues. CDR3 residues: CASTKAGDSRTDTQYF. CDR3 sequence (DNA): TGTGCCAGCACTAAAGCGGGAGATAGTCGCACAGATACGCAGTATTTT.

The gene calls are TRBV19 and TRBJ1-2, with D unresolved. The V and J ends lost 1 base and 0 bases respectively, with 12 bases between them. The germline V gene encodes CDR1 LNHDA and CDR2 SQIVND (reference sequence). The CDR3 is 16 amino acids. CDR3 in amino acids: CASSIVGLPSNYGYTF. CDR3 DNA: TGTGCCAGTAGTATAGTTGGACTACCTTCTAACTATGGCTACACCTTC.

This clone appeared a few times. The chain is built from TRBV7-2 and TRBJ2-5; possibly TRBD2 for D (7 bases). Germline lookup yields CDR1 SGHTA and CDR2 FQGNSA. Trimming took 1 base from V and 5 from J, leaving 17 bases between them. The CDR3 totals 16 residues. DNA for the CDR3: TGTGCCAGCAGCTTAGGTCCGACCAGGGGAGGGGAGACCCAGTACTTC. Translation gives CASSLGPTRGGETQYF.

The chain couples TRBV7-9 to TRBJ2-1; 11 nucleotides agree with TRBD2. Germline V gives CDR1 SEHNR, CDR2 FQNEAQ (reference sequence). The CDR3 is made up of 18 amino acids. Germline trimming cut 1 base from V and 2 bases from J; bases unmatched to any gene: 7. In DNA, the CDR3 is TGTGCCAGCAGCTTAGTAACTAGCGGGAGAATGGCCTACAATGAGCAGTTCTTC. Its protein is CASSLVTSGRMAYNEQFF.

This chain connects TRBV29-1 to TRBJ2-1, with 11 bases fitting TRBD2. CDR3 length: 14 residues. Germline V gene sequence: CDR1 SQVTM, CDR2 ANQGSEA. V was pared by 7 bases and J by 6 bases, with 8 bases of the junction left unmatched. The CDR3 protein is CSGNIAGGLNEQFF. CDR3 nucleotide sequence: TGCAGCGGAAATATAGCGGGAGGGCTCAATGAGCAGTTCTTC.

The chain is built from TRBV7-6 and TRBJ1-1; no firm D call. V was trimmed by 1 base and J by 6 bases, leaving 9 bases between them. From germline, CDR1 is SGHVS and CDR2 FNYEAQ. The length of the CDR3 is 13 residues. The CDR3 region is CASSLDPTAEAFF. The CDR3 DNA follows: TGTGCCAGCAGCTTAGACCCCACGGCTGAAGCTTTCTTT.